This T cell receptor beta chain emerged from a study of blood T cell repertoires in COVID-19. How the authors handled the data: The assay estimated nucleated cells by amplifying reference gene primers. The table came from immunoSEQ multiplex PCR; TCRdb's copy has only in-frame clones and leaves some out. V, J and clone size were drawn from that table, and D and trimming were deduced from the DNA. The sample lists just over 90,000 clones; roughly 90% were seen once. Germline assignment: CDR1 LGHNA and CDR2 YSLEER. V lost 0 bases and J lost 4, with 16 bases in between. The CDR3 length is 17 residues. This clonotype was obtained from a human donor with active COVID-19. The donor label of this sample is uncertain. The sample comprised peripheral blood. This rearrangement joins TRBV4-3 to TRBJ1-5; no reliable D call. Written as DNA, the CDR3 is TGCGCCAGCAGCCAAGAGTGTCGGGAGGTGGGAAATCAGCCCCAGCATTTT. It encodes CASSQECREVGNQPQHF.